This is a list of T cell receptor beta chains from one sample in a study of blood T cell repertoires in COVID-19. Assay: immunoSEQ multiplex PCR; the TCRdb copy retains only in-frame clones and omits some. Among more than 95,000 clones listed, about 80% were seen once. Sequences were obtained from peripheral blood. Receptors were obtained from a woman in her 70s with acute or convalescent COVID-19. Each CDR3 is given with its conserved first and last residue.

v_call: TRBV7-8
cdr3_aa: CASSLLTSGGETQYF

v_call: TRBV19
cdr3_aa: CASSLGSSGNTIYF

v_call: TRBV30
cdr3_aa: CAWTSSDRSTYEQYF

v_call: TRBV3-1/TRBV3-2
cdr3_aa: CASSQGGGREKLFF

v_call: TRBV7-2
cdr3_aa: CASRPSAYNEKLFF

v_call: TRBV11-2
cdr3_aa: CASSLVSGGLNEQFF

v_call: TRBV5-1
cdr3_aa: CASSPGTGRGEQYF

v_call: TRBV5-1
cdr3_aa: CASSLDGSYNEQFF

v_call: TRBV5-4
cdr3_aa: CASSPPPTGGPNEQFF

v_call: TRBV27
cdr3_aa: CASRVTGVSSPLHF

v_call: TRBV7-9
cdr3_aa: CASSLKGQGFYGYTF

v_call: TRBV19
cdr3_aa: CASSMDTAGPNEKLFF

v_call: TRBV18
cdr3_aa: CASSPRSASGTGELFF

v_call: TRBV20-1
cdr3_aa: CSASVSGDSTDTQYF

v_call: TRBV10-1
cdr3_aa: CASTSTSDYSTQYF

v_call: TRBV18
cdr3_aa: CASSPSRDRENTEAFF

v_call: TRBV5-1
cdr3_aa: CASGKTGSSYEQYF

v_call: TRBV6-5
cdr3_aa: CASRRVMNTEAFF

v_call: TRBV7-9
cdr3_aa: CASSLVEEAFF

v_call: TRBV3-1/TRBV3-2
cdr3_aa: CASSQVRGLGGKLFF

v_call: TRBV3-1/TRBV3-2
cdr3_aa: CASSQDVRPVANYGYTF

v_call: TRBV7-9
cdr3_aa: CASISEGELFF

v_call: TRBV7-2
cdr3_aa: CASSLGQAGGSPLHF

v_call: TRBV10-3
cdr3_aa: CAISEQGLYEKLFF

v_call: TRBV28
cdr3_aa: CASSLVLAGGRTDTQYF

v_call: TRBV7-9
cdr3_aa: CASLGTEGIQYF

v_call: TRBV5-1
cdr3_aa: CASSFSPTGEETQYF

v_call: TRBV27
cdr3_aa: CASSFSNQPQHF

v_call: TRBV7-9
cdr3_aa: CASSVNTGTGIGSPLHF

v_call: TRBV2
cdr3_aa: CASSEAGQGAGELFF

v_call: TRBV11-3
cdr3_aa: CASSLGLAGGRYYQETQYF

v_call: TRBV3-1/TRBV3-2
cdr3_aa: CASSQVGRGYEQYF

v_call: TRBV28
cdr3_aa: CASSPITGTGDSPLHF

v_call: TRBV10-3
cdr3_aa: CAIGVGRGDLGETQYF

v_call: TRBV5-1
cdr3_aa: CASSLGSREGNEQFF

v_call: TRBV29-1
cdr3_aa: CSVRTGGKPYAQYF

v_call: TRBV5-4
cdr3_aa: CASSSLTGVGGNTIYF

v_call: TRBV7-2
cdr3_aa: CASSLGGGYGELFF

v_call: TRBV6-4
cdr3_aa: CASSKEYQETQYF

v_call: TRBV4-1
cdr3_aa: CASSQVPGGGTGELFF

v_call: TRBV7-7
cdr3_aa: CASSLAWGSGNTIYF

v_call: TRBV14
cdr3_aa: CASSQVGGALNSPLHF

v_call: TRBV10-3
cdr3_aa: CAITQYWGRGDEAFF

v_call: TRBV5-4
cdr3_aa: CASSSGSYNEQFF

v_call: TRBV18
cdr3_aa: CASSTAREETQYF

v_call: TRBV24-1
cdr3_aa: CATSPGGTIEQYF

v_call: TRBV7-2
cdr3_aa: CASSSSRLAETGELFF

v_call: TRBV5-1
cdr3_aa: CASSLGGAAYNEQFF

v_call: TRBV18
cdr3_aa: CASSSDTADTQYF

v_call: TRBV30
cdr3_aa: CACSPMNTEAFF

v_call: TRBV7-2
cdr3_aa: CASSSFISETQYF